This TCR beta chain was captured by sequencing in a study of molecular identifiers for immune sequencing clone quantification. Study background: Sequencing covered four of five parts into which replicate RNA from approximately 20,000 or 100,000 naive CD8 cells was split.

Deletions cut 11 bases from V and 2 bases from J, with 6 bases between. This CDR3 comprises 11 residues. The germline CDR1 and CDR2 sequences are MNHEY and SMNVEV (reference sequence). TCRdb reanalysed the PCR reads using MiXCR and keeps one entry per CDR3 protein. Of some 320,000 distinct CDR3 sequences detected, about 22% appear once; the ten largest clones hold roughly 0.86%. This TCR came from a human donor in good health. Some libraries in this study had Jurkat cell RNA spiked in. The chain recombines TRBV27 with TRBJ2-2; no clear D gene. The sequenced sample was naive CD8+ T cells from blood, with Jurkat cell RNA spiked in. Subset given: FACS-sorted CD8+CD4-CCR7+CD45RA+ naive T cells. The CDR3 loop is CAARNTGELFF. The CDR3 coding sequence is TGTGCCGCGAGAAACACCGGGGAGCTGTTTTTT.